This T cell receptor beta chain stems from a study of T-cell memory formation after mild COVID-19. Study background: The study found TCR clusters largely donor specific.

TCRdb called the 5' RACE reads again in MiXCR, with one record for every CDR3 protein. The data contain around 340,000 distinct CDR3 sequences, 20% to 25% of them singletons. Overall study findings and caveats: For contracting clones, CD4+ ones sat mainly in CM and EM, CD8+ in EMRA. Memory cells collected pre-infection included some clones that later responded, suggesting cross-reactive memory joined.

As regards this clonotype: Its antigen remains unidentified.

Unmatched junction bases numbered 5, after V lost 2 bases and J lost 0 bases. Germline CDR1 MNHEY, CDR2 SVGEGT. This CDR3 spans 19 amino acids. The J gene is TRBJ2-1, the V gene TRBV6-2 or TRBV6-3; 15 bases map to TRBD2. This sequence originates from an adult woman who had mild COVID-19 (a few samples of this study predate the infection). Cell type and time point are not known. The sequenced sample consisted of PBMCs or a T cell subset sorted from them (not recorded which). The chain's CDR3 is CASSYAGLAGGRSYNEQFF. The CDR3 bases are TGTGCCAGCAGTTACGCGGGACTAGCGGGAGGACGCTCCTACAATGAGCAGTTCTTC.